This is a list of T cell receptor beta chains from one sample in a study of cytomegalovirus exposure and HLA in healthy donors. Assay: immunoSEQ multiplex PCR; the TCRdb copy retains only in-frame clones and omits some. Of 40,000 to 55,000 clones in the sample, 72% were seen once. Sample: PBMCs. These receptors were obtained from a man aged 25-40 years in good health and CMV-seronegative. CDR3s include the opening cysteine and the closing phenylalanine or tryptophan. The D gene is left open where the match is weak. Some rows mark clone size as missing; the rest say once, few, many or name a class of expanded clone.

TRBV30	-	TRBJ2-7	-	TGTGCCTGGAGCCAGGGTTTAGAGCAGTACTTC	CAWSQGLEQYF
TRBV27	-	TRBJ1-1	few	TGTGCCAGCAGTCCAGGGGCTTCGAACACTGAAGCTTTCTTT	CASSPGASNTEAFF
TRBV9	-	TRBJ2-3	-	TGTGCCAGCAGCGTAGTAATCACAGATACGCAGTATTTT	CASSVVITDTQYF
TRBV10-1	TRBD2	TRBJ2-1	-	TGCGCCAGCAGTGAGGATGGTAGCGGGAGTTTCAATGAGCAGTTCTTC	CASSEDGSGSFNEQFF
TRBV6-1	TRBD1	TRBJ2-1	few	TGTGCCAGCACTACACAGGGGGCAATGGTCAATGAGCAGTTCTTC	CASTTQGAMVNEQFF
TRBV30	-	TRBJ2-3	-	TGTGCCTGGTACACAGATACGCAGTATTTT	CAWYTDTQYF
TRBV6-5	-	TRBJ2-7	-	TGTGCCAGCAGTTACTTACAGGGCACCTTCTCCTACGAGCAGTACTTC	CASSYLQGTFSYEQYF
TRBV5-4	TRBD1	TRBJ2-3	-	TGTGCCAGCAGATCTCCAGGGGGAGCTAATACGCAGTATTTT	CASRSPGGANTQYF
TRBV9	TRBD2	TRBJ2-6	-	TGTGCCAGCAGCGAGGGACTAGATCTCGTGTGGGCCAACGTCCTGACTTTC	CASSEGLDLVWANVLTF
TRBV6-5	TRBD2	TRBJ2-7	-	TGTGCCAGCAGTGGTAGCGGGAGGGCTTCCTACGAGCAGTACTTC	CASSGSGRASYEQYF
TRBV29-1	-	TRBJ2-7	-	TGCAGCGTTCTAGAGGGTTACGAGCAGTACTTC	CSVLEGYEQYF
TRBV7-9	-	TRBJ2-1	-	TGTGCCAGCAGCTTAGACGAGTCCCCCTACAATGAGCAGTTCTTC	CASSLDESPYNEQFF
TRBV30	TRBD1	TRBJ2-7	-	TGTGCCTGCGGACAGGGGAACAAGGATGAGCAGTACTTC	CACGQGNKDEQYF
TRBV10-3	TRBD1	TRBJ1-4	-	TGTGCCATCAGTGAGTCGACAGGGAATGAAAAACTGTTTTTT	CAISESTGNEKLFF
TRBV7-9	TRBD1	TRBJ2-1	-	TGTGCCAGCAGCGACCGACCGGGACAGGGAAACAATGAGCAGTTCTTC	CASSDRPGQGNNEQFF
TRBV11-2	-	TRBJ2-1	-	TGTGCCAGCAGCACACGGACAGATGGGACGCAGCAGTTCTTC	CASSTRTDGTQQFF
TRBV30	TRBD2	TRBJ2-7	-	TGTGCCTGGAGTGTCCGACTAGCGGGGCCCTACGAGCAGTACTTC	CAWSVRLAGPYEQYF
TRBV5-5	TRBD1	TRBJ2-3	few	TGTGCCAGCAGCTCACAGGGGTTGGCGCAGTATTTT	CASSSQGLAQYF
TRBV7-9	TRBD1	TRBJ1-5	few	TGTGCCAGCAGCTTCGGACAGGGGAGTCAGCCCCAGCATTTT	CASSFGQGSQPQHF
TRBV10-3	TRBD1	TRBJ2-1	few	TGTGCCATCAGTGTTACAGGGGGCTCCTACAATGAGCAGTTCTTC	CAISVTGGSYNEQFF
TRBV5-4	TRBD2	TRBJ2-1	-	TGTGCCAGCAGTTCCGGCCGGACTAGCGGGAGCTTACGGGGGTTCTTC	CASSSGRTSGSLRGFF
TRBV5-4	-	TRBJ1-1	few	TGTGCCAGCAGCCCGAGGACGGGGGAAGTTACTGAAGCTTTCTTT	CASSPRTGEVTEAFF
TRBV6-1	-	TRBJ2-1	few	TGTGCCAGCAGCCCTTACAATGAGCAGTTCTTC	CASSPYNEQFF
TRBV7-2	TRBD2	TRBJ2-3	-	TGTGCCAGCAGCTTTGGGCTAGCGGGAGGGAATACGCAGTATTTT	CASSFGLAGGNTQYF
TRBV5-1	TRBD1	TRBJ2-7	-	TGCGCCAGCAGCCCGGGACAGGTCTACGAGCAGTACTTC	CASSPGQVYEQYF
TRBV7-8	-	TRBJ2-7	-	TGTGCCAGCAGCTTAGTCTCTGGGAGACGTTCCTACGAGCAGTACTTC	CASSLVSGRRSYEQYF
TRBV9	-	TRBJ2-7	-	TGTGCCAGCAGCGTAGGACTGGGCTACGAGCAGTACTTC	CASSVGLGYEQYF
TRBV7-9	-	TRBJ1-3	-	TGTGCCAGCAGCTTATCAGGGGATGGAAACACCATATATTTT	CASSLSGDGNTIYF
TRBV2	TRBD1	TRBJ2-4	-	TGTGCCGAGGGACAGTCTAAAAACATTCAGTACTTC	CAEGQSKNIQYF
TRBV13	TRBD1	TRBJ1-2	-	TGTGCCAGCAGCCCCGGGACAGGGGCCCTCTTCTATGGCTACACCTTC	CASSPGTGALFYGYTF
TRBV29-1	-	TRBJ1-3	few	TGCAGCGTTGTTCGTGGAAACACCATATATTTT	CSVVRGNTIYF
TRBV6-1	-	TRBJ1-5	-	TGTGCCAGCGGGCAAAATAGCAATCAGCCCCAGCATTTT	CASGQNSNQPQHF
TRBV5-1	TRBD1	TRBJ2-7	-	TGCGCCAGCAGTACCGGGACAGAAGCCTCCGAGCAGTACTTC	CASSTGTEASEQYF
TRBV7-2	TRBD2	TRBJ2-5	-	TGTGCCAGCAGCTCTGGCGGGAGACGTGAGGAGACCCAGTACTTC	CASSSGGRREETQYF
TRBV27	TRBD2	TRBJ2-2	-	TGTGCCAGCACCACTAGCGGGAGGGTGAACACCGGGGAGCTGTTTTTT	CASTTSGRVNTGELFF
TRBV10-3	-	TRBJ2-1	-	TGTGCTGGTCGCAAGGAGCAAGGCGATGAGCAGTTCTTC	CAGRKEQGDEQFF
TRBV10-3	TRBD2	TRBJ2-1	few	TGTGCCACCAAAGCGGGACTAATCTCGGATGAGCAGTTCTTC	CATKAGLISDEQFF
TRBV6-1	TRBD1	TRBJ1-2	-	TGTGCCAGCAGGACAGGGGCTGGCTACACCTTC	CASRTGAGYTF
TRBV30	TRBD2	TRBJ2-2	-	TGTGCCTGGAGACCCCTAGCGGGAGCCGGGGAGCTGTTTTTT	CAWRPLAGAGELFF
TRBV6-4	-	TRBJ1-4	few	TGTGCCAGGGGACACAGGGAAGTCAGGGAAAAACTGTTTTTT	CARGHREVREKLFF
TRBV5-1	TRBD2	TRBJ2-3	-	TGCGCCAGCAGCTCAGGGACTAGCGGAAGCACAGATACGCAGTATTTT	CASSSGTSGSTDTQYF
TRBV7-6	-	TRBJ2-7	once	TGTGCCAGCAGCTTAGACGGGTCCGCCGGGTTCGAGCAGTACTTC	CASSLDGSAGFEQYF
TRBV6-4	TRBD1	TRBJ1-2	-	TGTGCCAGCAGTGACGCCTGGGACAGCCCTAACTATGGCTACACCTTC	CASSDAWDSPNYGYTF
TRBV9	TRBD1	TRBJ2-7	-	TGTGCCAGCAGCGTAGCCCACAGGGGGATATACGAGCAGTACTTC	CASSVAHRGIYEQYF
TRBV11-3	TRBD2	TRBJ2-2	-	TGTGCCAGCAGCTCTCGACTAGCGGGAGGCACCGGGGAGCTGTTTTTT	CASSSRLAGGTGELFF
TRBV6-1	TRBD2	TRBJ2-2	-	TGTGCCAGCAGTGAACCGGGACTAACCTCCGGGGAGCTGTTTTTT	CASSEPGLTSGELFF
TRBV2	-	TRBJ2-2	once	TGTGCCAGCAGTATTAGACAGACCCCCGGGGAGCTGTTTTTT	CASSIRQTPGELFF
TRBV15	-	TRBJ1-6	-	TGTGCCACCAGCAGAGATGTGGCGGATAATTCACCCCTCCACTTT	CATSRDVADNSPLHF
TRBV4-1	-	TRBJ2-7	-	TGCGCCAGCAGCCAAGCCCAGGGCTACGAGCAGTACTTC	CASSQAQGYEQYF
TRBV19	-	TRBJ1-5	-	TGTGCCAGTACCCAAGGACAACTTAGCAATCAGCCCCAGCATTTT	CASTQGQLSNQPQHF
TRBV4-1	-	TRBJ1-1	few	TGCGCCAGCAGCCAAGAGAGGATCATGAACACTGAAGCTTTCTTT	CASSQERIMNTEAFF
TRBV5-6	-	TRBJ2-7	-	TGTGCCAGCAGCTTGTATAGGGGGAGCTACGAGCAGTACTTC	CASSLYRGSYEQYF
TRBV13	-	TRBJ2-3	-	TGTGCCAGCACCCTAAGTGGCCGAACTAGGTCCACAGATACGCAGTATTTT	CASTLSGRTRSTDTQYF
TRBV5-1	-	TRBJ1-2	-	TGCGCCAGCGGGGCCCGTGGGGGGGCTGGCGGCTACACCTTC	CASGARGGAGGYTF
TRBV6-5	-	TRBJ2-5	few	TGTGCCAGCACAGGGGTAGGGGAGACCCAGTACTTC	CASTGVGETQYF